This T cell receptor (beta chain) is drawn from a study of blood T cell repertoires in COVID-19. Background on the study: There were acute and convalescent COVID-19 samples, and they came from the United States, Italy and Spain. Sources were T cells, B-cell-depleted T cells, or PBMCs; the material itself was cDNA or gDNA.

In the original workflow: Reference gene primers were amplified, and this amplification served to estimate nucleated cell counts. TCRdb's table, derived via immunoSEQ multiplex PCR, lists solely in-frame clones and lacks some. V and J calls and clone size are given by that table; D and trimming were obtained from the DNA. The data contain some 95,000 clones, 80% to 90% of them singletons. The CDR3 loop spans 14 amino acids. Trimming shortened V by 3 bases and J by 1 base, and 11 bases separated the two germline ends. CDR1 SQVTM and CDR2 ANQGSEA come from the germline V gene. This clonotype originated in a man older than 75 with active or convalescent COVID-19. Sequenced material: peripheral blood. The chain couples TRBV29-1 to TRBJ2-3; no clear D. The CDR3 region is CSVDPSSGTDTQYF. The CDR3, as DNA: TGCAGCGTTGACCCTAGTTCCGGCACAGATACGCAGTATTTT.